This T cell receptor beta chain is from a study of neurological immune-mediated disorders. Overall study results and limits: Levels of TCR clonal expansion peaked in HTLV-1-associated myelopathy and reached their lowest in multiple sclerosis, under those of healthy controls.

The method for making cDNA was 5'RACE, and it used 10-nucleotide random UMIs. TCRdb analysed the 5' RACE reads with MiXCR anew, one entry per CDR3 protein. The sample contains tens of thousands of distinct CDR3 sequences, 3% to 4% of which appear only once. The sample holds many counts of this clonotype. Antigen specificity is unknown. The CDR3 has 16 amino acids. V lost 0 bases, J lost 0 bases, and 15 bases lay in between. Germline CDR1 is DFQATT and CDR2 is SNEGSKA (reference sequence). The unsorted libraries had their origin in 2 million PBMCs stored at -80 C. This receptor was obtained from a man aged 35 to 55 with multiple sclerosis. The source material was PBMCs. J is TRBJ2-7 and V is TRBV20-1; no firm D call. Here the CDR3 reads CSARDLQEFSSYEQYF. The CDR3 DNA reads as TGCAGTGCTAGAGATCTTCAGGAGTTCTCCTCCTACGAGCAGTACTTC.